Shown below are 30 T cell receptor beta chains from a single sample sequenced in a study of T cell changes during pregnancy in multiple sclerosis (dated by TCRdb to between 2018 and 2021). Libraries were constructed by the immunoSEQ multiplex PCR assay. This immuneACCESS table, as held by TCRdb, lists in-frame sequences with V and J called but not all clones. Of the missing ones, under half trace to an unresolved V gene in checked studies; the others have no known cause. The sample table records tens of thousands of clones; about nine tenths of these occur just once. The ten largest clones add up to about 5.9% of the sample. Specimen: CD8+ T cells from peripheral blood mononuclear cells, collected in the second trimester of pregnancy. These receptors originate from a female donor with multiple sclerosis, enrolled in a pregnancy study.

The chain uses TRBV4-3 and TRBJ2-2; 8 bases are a match to TRBD1. Germline trimming cut 0 bases from V and 4 bases from J; bases unmatched to any gene: 10. The CDR3 consists of 18 residues. In germline, CDR1 is LGHNA, CDR2 YSLEER. CDR3 bases: TGCGCCAGCAGCCAAGATTGGCAGGGGGCGCGTAGCACCGGGGAGCTGTTTTTT. Residues: CASSQDWQGARSTGELFF.

In this sample, this clone turned up once. The chain is built from TRBV7-8 and TRBJ2-7; D unresolved. Germline V gene sequence: CDR1 SGHVS, CDR2 FQNEAQ. V lost 5 bases to trimming and J lost 5 bases, with 19 bases between them. The CDR3 is 15 residues long. The CDR3 region has the DNA TGTGCCAGCAGCGATGATATGAAGAGTACCGACGAGCAGTACTTC. Its translation: CASSDDMKSTDEQYF. The whole variable domain, remainder taken from reference TRBV7-8 and TRBJ2-7, is GAGVSQSPRYKVAKRGQDVALRCDPISGHVSLFWYQQALGQGPEFLTYFQNEAQLDKSGLPSDRFFAERPEGSVSTLKIQRTQQEDSAVYLCASSDDMKSTDEQYFGPGTRLTVT.

The J gene is TRBJ1-1, the V gene TRBV7-6, with D unresolved. Trimming shortened V by 5 bases and J by 0 bases, and 10 bases separated the two germline ends. CDR1 is SGHVS and CDR2 is FNYEAQ in the germline V gene. The CDR3 totals 14 residues. The CDR3 is CASSLGEMNTEAFF. DNA for the CDR3: TGTGCCAGCAGCCTAGGAGAAATGAACACTGAAGCTTTCTTT.

The gene calls are TRBV29-1 and TRBJ2-7; 8 bases line up with TRBD2. Germline V gene lookup returns CDR1 SQVTM and CDR2 ANQGSEA. Trimming at V came to 4 bases and at J to 5 bases, leaving 4 bases not matched to a gene. This CDR3 region has 12 residues. The CDR3 DNA reads as TGCAGCGTTGGGCCGGGAGGGGACGAGCAGTACTTC. Its protein product is CSVGPGGDEQYF.

This chain links TRBV27 with TRBJ2-5, with D possibly TRBD2 on 6 matching bases. Germline CDR1 MNHEY, CDR2 SMNVEV (reference sequence). Trimming shortened V by 5 bases and J by 7 bases, and 17 bases separated the two germline ends. There are 14 residues in the CDR3. The DNA for the CDR3 is TGTGCCAGCAGTCACCGGGGGAGCCAGGGGACCCAGTACTTC. Protein product: CASSHRGSQGTQYF.

The V call is TRBV9, the J call TRBJ1-5; D might be TRBD1 (6 bases). Germline V gives CDR1 SGDLS, CDR2 YYNGEE. The CDR3 extends over 16 amino acids. V was cut by 3 bases and J by 6 bases, with 19 bases left in between. The DNA of the CDR3 is TGTGCCAGCAGCGAGGGGACATCTGGCGTGAGTCAGCCCCAGCATTTT. Amino acids: CASSEGTSGVSQPQHF.

The chain is built from TRBV7-9 and TRBJ2-5; tentative D call: TRBD2 (6 bases). Germline V gene sequence: CDR1 SEHNR, CDR2 FQNEAQ (reference sequence). The CDR3 has 16 amino acids. The ends were cut back, 4 bases at V and 0 bases at J, with 15 bases in the middle. CDR3 sequence: CASSSLAGYDQETQYF. The CDR3 DNA reads as TGTGCCAGCAGCTCCTTGGCGGGGTACGACCAAGAGACCCAGTACTTC. Based on the CDR3 plus reference TRBV7-9 and TRBJ2-5, the full variable domain is DTGVSQNPRHKITKRGQNVTFRCDPISEHNRLYWYRQTLGQGPEFLTYFQNEAQLEKSRLLSDRFSAERPKGSFSTLEIQRTEQGDSAMYLCASSSLAGYDQETQYFGPGTRLLVL.

The chain combines TRBV9 with TRBJ1-5, with TRBD1 as a possible D gene (5 bases). Germline CDR1 is SGDLS and CDR2 is YYNGEE. This CDR3 region has 17 residues. V lost 0 bases to trimming and J lost 2 bases, with 15 bases between them. For the CDR3, the DNA is TGTGCCAGCAGCGTAGCCCCCCGGGGGAAACGCAATCAGCCCCAGCATTTT. This gives the protein CASSVAPRGKRNQPQHF. Full variable domain (outside the CDR3, taken from reference TRBV9 and TRBJ1-5): DSGVTQTPKHLITATGQRVTLRCSPRSGDLSVYWYQQSLDQGLQFLIQYYNGEERAKGNILERFSAQQFPDLHSELNLSSLELGDSALYFCASSVAPRGKRNQPQHFGDGTRLSIL.

V and J are TRBV2 and TRBJ2-1; 9 bases map to TRBD2. Germline loops: CDR1 SNHLY, CDR2 FYNNEI. J was trimmed by 6 bases and V by 8 bases; bases with no gene match: 5. The CDR3 has 13 residues. The DNA of the CDR3 is TGTGCCAGCGGGGGACTAGCTGGCAATGAGCAGTTCTTC. Protein sequence: CASGGLAGNEQFF.

The chain has TRBV7-8 and TRBJ2-7; weak D call: TRBD2 (5 bases). This CDR3 comprises 15 residues. Germline V gene lookup returns CDR1 SGHVS and CDR2 FQNEAQ. Trimming shortened V by 1 base and J by 4 bases, and 14 bases separated the two germline ends. CDR3 protein: CASSLGADHFYEQYF. The CDR3 DNA reads TGTGCCAGCAGCTTAGGAGCGGACCACTTTTACGAGCAGTACTTC. The variable domain in full, with the rest retrieved from reference TRBV7-8 and TRBJ2-7, is GAGVSQSPRYKVAKRGQDVALRCDPISGHVSLFWYQQALGQGPEFLTYFQNEAQLDKSGLPSDRFFAERPEGSVSTLKIQRTQQEDSAVYLCASSLGADHFYEQYFGPGTRLTVT.

V and J are TRBV10-3 and TRBJ2-6, with 8 bases aligning to TRBD1. V was pared by 6 bases and J by 1 base, with 8 bases of the junction left unmatched. The CDR3 consists of 17 residues. Germline CDR1 reads ENHRY; CDR2 reads SYGVKD. CDR3 sequence (DNA): TGTGCCATCAGAGAGGACAGGGACGAATCTGGGGCCAACGTCCTGACTTTC. Amino acids: CAIREDRDESGANVLTF.

The chain employs TRBV6-6 and TRBJ1-3, with 7 bases fitting TRBD1. The J segment lost 1 base and the V segment lost 6 bases, leaving 6 bases of the junction unmatched. From germline, CDR1 is MNHNY and CDR2 SVGAGI (reference sequence). The CDR3 contains 15 residues. The CDR3 DNA is TGTGCCAGCAGCCACGACAGGGTTTCTGGAAACACCATATATTTT. This sequence encodes CASSHDRVSGNTIYF.

The chain couples TRBV18 to TRBJ2-1, with D tentatively TRBD1 (5 bases). The germline V gene has CDR1 KGHSH and CDR2 LQKENI. The V end was cut by 6 bases, the J end by 5 bases, with 20 bases between. The CDR3 runs to 16 residues. This CDR3 reads CASSIRVVGSDNEQFF. The CDR3 nucleotides read TGTGCCAGCTCCATCAGGGTAGTAGGTTCGGACAATGAGCAGTTCTTC. The full variable domain, with the rest looked up from reference TRBV18 and TRBJ2-1, is NAGVMQNPRHLVRRRGQEARLRCSPMKGHSHVYWYRQLPEEGLKFMVYLQKENIIDESGMPKERFSAEFPKEGPSILRIQQVVRGDSAAYFCASSIRVVGSDNEQFFGPGTRLTVL.

The V and J genes are TRBV7-3 and TRBJ2-2; D unclear. The V end was cut by 2 bases, the J end by 0 bases, with 13 bases between. Germline CDR1 reads SGHTA; CDR2 reads FQGTGA. The CDR3 runs to 17 residues. CDR3 region: CASSLPSTNANTGELFF. CDR3 in DNA: TGTGCCAGCAGCTTACCCTCGACAAATGCGAACACCGGGGAGCTGTTTTTT.

This sequence joins TRBV30 and TRBJ1-6, with D tentatively TRBD1 (5 bases). This CDR3 comprises 16 residues. The V end was cut by 4 bases, the J end by 0 bases, with 13 bases between. CDR1 and CDR2 from the germline V gene are GTSNPN and SVGIG (reference sequence). The CDR3, as DNA: TGTGCCTGGACACCACTGGGGGGCTCCTATAATTCACCCCTCCACTTT. Translation gives CAWTPLGGSYNSPLHF.

This chain uses TRBV2 with TRBJ2-7; TRBD1 aligns across 8 bases. J was trimmed by 1 base and V by 4 bases; bases with no gene match: 6. This CDR3 has 15 amino acids. Looked up from germline, CDR1 is SNHLY and CDR2 is FYNNEI. CDR3 protein: CASSGAGTGSYEQYF. DNA of the CDR3: TGTGCCAGCAGTGGGGCCGGGACAGGTTCCTACGAGCAGTACTTC. The variable domain in full, with the rest retrieved from reference TRBV2 and TRBJ2-7, is EPEVTQTPSHQVTQMGQEVILRCVPISNHLYFYWYRQILGQKVEFLVSFYNNEISEKSEIFDDQFSVERPDGSNFTLKIRSTKLEDSAMYFCASSGAGTGSYEQYFGPGTRLTVT.

This sequence joins TRBV27 and TRBJ1-1, with D possibly matching TRBD1 (6 bases). V lost 3 bases to trimming and J lost 4 bases, with 18 bases between them. Germline CDR1 is MNHEY and CDR2 is SMNVEV (reference sequence). The CDR3 has 16 amino acids. DNA for the CDR3: TGTGCCAGCAGTTTCCGTACAGGGTTTTCCCCCACTGAAGCTTTCTTT. It specifies CASSFRTGFSPTEAFF.

The V gene is TRBV5-1, the J gene TRBJ1-6; D perhaps matches TRBD1 (6 bases). CDR3 length: 13 amino acids. Germline V gene lookup returns CDR1 SGHRS and CDR2 YFSETQ. V was trimmed by 3 bases and J by 12 bases, leaving 13 bases between them. CDR3 in DNA: TGCGCCAGCAGCTCCGACAGCAGGGGACCCCTCCACTTT. Encoded protein: CASSSDSRGPLHF.

This clone has a single count. The chain recombines TRBV29-1 with TRBJ2-7; D uncertain. V dropped 0 bases and J dropped 2 bases, with 14 bases sitting between them. Germline V gene data show CDR1 as SQVTM and CDR2 as ANQGSEA. The CDR3 runs 15 residues. CDR3 sequence (DNA): TGCAGCGTTGAAGATCAAGCCCAATCTACCTACGAGCAGTACTTC. Encoded protein: CSVEDQAQSTYEQYF.

This rearrangement joins TRBV6-1 to TRBJ2-2; D gene unclear. The CDR3 covers 14 residues. Per germline, CDR1 MNHNS and CDR2 SASEGT. Trimming stripped 3 bases from V and 6 bases from J, with 11 bases between. The CDR3 region has the DNA TGTGCCAGCAGTGACCAACTCCGGGCCGGGGAGCTGTTTTTT. It codes for CASSDQLRAGELFF.

The chain uses TRBV7-9 and TRBJ1-2; 8 nucleotides match TRBD1. The length of the CDR3 is 15 residues. Germline V gene lookup returns CDR1 SEHNR and CDR2 FQNEAQ (reference sequence). V lost 1 base, J lost 2 bases, and 3 bases stayed unmatched. Written as DNA, the CDR3 is TGTGCCAGCAGCTTAGGACAGGGGTACAACTATGGCTACACCTTC. Translated, it gives CASSLGQGYNYGYTF.

The chain employs TRBV19 and TRBJ2-1; TRBD2 aligns across 9 bases. With V trimmed by 6 bases and J by 0 bases, 3 bases remained unmatched. This CDR3 is built from 15 residues. CDR1 is LNHDA, CDR2 SQIVND, per germline (reference sequence). CDR3 sequence: CASRLTSGSYNEQFF. CDR3 DNA: TGTGCCAGTAGACTGACTAGCGGCTCCTACAATGAGCAGTTCTTC.

This clone was found once. This chain uses TRBV27 with TRBJ2-5; TRBD2 agrees at 9 bases. This CDR3 comprises 14 residues. Germline trimming cut 5 bases from V and 2 bases from J; bases unmatched to any gene: 3. Germline loops: CDR1 MNHEY, CDR2 SMNVEV (reference sequence). The CDR3 is CASSPSGIQETQYF. The CDR3 DNA reads as TGTGCCAGCAGTCCTAGCGGGATACAAGAGACCCAGTACTTC.

Here the CDR3 reads CASSRGYFQETQYF. The CDR3 DNA follows: TGTGCCAGCAGCCGAGGGTATTTCCAAGAGACCCAGTACTTC. The rearrangement uses TRBV7-7 and TRBJ2-5; a possible D gene is TRBD2 (5 bases). With 5 bases removed from V and 1 base from J, the gap between germline ends came to 11 bases. The CDR3 spans 14 residues. Germline V gene lookup returns CDR1 SSHAT and CDR2 FNYEAQ (reference sequence).

This rearrangement joins TRBV19 to TRBJ2-1; 13 nucleotides match TRBD2. CDR3 length equals 15 residues. Germline V gene lookup returns CDR1 LNHDA and CDR2 SQIVND (reference sequence). The ends lost 5 bases at V and 9 bases at J; junction bases unmatched: 7. CDR3 amino acids: CASSVGLAGAGEQFF. In DNA, the CDR3 is TGTGCCAGTAGTGTAGGACTAGCGGGAGCGGGTGAGCAGTTCTTC.

This chain links TRBV7-8 with TRBJ2-3; the match to TRBD2 covers 9 bases. This CDR3 is 16 amino acids long. Per the germline V gene, CDR1 is SGHVS and CDR2 is FQNEAQ. V was clipped by 5 bases and J by 5 bases; unmatched bases: 11. DNA of the CDR3: TGTGCCAGCAGCCACCCTGTTAGCGGGAGTCAAGATACGCAGTATTTT. Protein: CASSHPVSGSQDTQYF.

The chain links TRBV19 to TRBJ1-1; D possibly corresponds to TRBD1 (5 bases). V was clipped by 5 bases and J by 4 bases, with 8 bases between them. Germline V gene lookup returns CDR1 LNHDA and CDR2 SQIVND (reference sequence). The CDR3 totals 12 residues. CDR3 sequence (DNA): TGTGCCAGTAGTTTCGGGGGCACTGAAGCTTTCTTT. Protein sequence: CASSFGGTEAFF.

The V call is TRBV4-2, the J call TRBJ1-1; 7 bases line up with TRBD1. Trimming removed 2 bases from V and 2 bases from J; junction bases left unmatched: 5. Per the germline V gene, CDR1 is LGHNA and CDR2 is YNFKEQ. The length of the CDR3 is 15 residues. CDR3: CASSQTGTANTEAFF. CDR3 DNA sequence: TGTGCCAGCAGCCAAACCGGGACAGCTAACACTGAAGCTTTCTTT.

The V call is TRBV30, the J call TRBJ1-1; D might be TRBD1 (5 bases). The CDR3 is 13 amino acids. Germline CDR1 and CDR2: GTSNPN and SVGIG (reference sequence). Trimming pared 7 bases from V and 0 bases from J, leaving 12 bases between. CDR3: CASTGGMNTEAFF. The CDR3 DNA follows: TGTGCCTCCACGGGGGGAATGAACACTGAAGCTTTCTTT.

The genes are TRBV27 and TRBJ1-1; TRBD1 agrees at 7 bases. The CDR3 covers 12 residues. Per the germline V gene, CDR1 is MNHEY and CDR2 is SMNVEV (reference sequence). Germline trimming cut 6 bases from V and 10 bases from J; bases unmatched to any gene: 8. CDR3: CASRAPGQPAFF. CDR3 sequence (DNA): TGTGCCAGCAGAGCGCCGGGACAGCCAGCTTTCTTT.